The entry that follows covers one TCR beta chain sequence. The data are from a study of blood T cell repertoires in COVID-19. In the study overall: The analysed material was cDNA or gDNA that came from T cells, B-cell-depleted T cells, or PBMCs.

TCRdb's table, derived via immunoSEQ multiplex PCR, lists solely in-frame clones and lacks some. The table lists around 260,000 clones, around four fifths of them singletons. V was shortened by 10 bases and J by 2 bases, with 12 bases between the two germline ends. Germline loops: CDR1 LNHDA, CDR2 SQIVND (reference sequence). The CDR3 sequence is 13 residues long. The rearrangement uses TRBV19 and TRBJ1-3, with D possibly matching TRBD1 (6 bases). The TCR sequence derives from a woman in her 50s who had recovered from COVID-19. The specimen sequenced was peripheral blood. DNA for the CDR3: TGTGCCACCGCAGGGGAACCTGGAAACACCATATATTTT. Encoded protein: CATAGEPGNTIYF. The full variable domain, its missing parts supplied by reference TRBV19 and TRBJ1-3, is DGGITQSPKYLFRKEGQNVTLSCEQNLNHDAMYWYRQDPGQGLRLIYYSQIVNDFQKGDIAEGYSVSREKKESFPLTVTSAQKNPTAFYLCATAGEPGNTIYFGEGSWLTVV.